Listed below are T cell receptor beta chains from one sample, sequenced in a study of blood T cell repertoires in COVID-19. Assay used: immunoSEQ multiplex PCR; TCRdb lists only in-frame clones, some missing. Altogether some 190,000 clones are present, roughly 86% being singletons, with the ten largest covering around 23%. The sequenced material came from PBMCs or T cells enriched from blood (not recorded which). Receptor source: a woman in her forties in a cohort exposed to, infected with or recovered from COVID-19 (not recorded which). Each CDR3 is given with its conserved first and last residue. A D gene is named only where the DNA matches it firmly. Size tells how often a clone was seen (once, few, many) or the class of an expanded clone, and some rows leave it out.

clone_size	d_call	v_call	j_call	cdr3_aa	cdr3_nt
.	TRBD1	TRBV5-4	TRBJ1-1	CASSLDRGQSNTEAFF	TGTGCCAGCAGCTTGGATCGGGGACAGTCGAACACTGAAGCTTTCTTT
.	TRBD2	TRBV9	TRBJ2-7	CASSVGAGAGEQYF	TGTGCCAGCAGCGTAGGAGCGGGAGCGGGCGAGCAGTACTTC
.	TRBD1	TRBV12-5	TRBJ1-2	CASGIQGAYGYTF	TGTGCTAGTGGAATACAGGGGGCGTATGGCTACACCTTC
.	.	TRBV27	TRBJ1-1	CASSPGTPMNTEAFF	TGTGCCAGCAGTCCTGGGACACCCATGAACACTGAAGCTTTCTTT
.	TRBD2	TRBV6-5	TRBJ2-5	CASTLSGAAGETQYF	TGTGCCAGCACACTTAGCGGGGCGGCAGGGGAGACCCAGTACTTC
.	.	TRBV21-1	TRBJ2-1	CASSEGGTGNNEQFF	TGTGCCAGCAGCGAAGGGGGGACAGGGAACAATGAGCAGTTCTTC
once	.	TRBV5-1	TRBJ1-3	CASSLGALGNAIYF	TGCGCCAGCAGCTTGGGGGCACTTGGTAACGCCATATATTTT
.	.	TRBV4-1	TRBJ1-4	CASSHTGMGFEKLFF	TGCGCCAGCAGCCATACAGGGATGGGCTTCGAAAAACTGTTTTTT
once	TRBD2	TRBV6-5	TRBJ2-7	CASSSPGTSGYEQYF	TGTGCCAGCAGTTCCCCCGGGACTAGCGGATACGAGCAGTACTTC
.	.	TRBV5-5	TRBJ1-4	CASSLGGNNEKLFF	TGTGCCAGCAGCTTGGGCGGGAATAATGAAAAACTGTTTTTT
once	.	TRBV18	TRBJ2-7	CASSPPIGQLHEQYF	TGTGCCAGCTCACCACCTATAGGACAGTTGCACGAGCAGTACTTC
few	TRBD2	TRBV4-3	TRBJ2-1	CASSQEASGRGYEQFF	TGCGCCAGCAGCCAAGAGGCTAGCGGGAGGGGATATGAGCAGTTCTTC
once	.	TRBV5-1	TRBJ2-5	CASSLGLVTSYQETQYF	TGCGCCAGCAGCTTGGGGCTAGTAACCTCGTACCAAGAGACCCAGTACTTC
.	.	TRBV3-1/TRBV3-2	TRBJ2-7	CAGSGVRYEQYF	TGTGCCGGCTCAGGGGTGAGGTACGAGCAGTACTTC
.	.	TRBV27	TRBJ1-1	CASSWGGRANTEAFF	TGTGCCAGCAGTTGGGGGGGGAGAGCAAACACTGAAGCTTTCTTT
.	TRBD1	TRBV5-1	TRBJ1-1	CASSLGQGGAFF	TGCGCCAGCAGCCTAGGACAGGGGGGAGCTTTCTTT
.	.	TRBV11-2	TRBJ1-1	CASSPDFSTEAFF	TGTGCCAGCAGCCCCGATTTTAGCACTGAAGCTTTCTTT
.	.	TRBV5-4	TRBJ1-1	CASSPYRNTEAFF	TGTGCCAGCAGCCCCTACAGGAACACTGAAGCTTTCTTT
many	TRBD2	TRBV7-9	TRBJ2-7	CASSSTLASGGADEQYF	TGTGCCAGCAGCTCCACTCTGGCTAGCGGGGGGGCAGACGAGCAGTACTTC
once	.	TRBV28	TRBJ1-1	CASSQKYRVGTEAFF	TGTGCCAGCAGTCAAAAATACAGGGTTGGAACTGAAGCTTTCTTT
.	TRBD1	TRBV5-5	TRBJ2-7	CASSLVWQGEIKQYF	TGTGCCAGCAGCTTGGTTTGGCAGGGGGAAATAAAGCAGTACTTC
.	TRBD2	TRBV27	TRBJ2-3	CASSSWTSGLLFHTDTQYF	TGTGCCAGCAGCTCTTGGACTAGCGGGCTGCTTTTTCACACAGATACGCAGTATTTT
.	.	TRBV7-9	TRBJ1-4	CASSAQGWTNEKLFF	TGTGCCAGCAGCGCACAGGGCTGGACTAATGAAAAACTGTTTTTT
.	TRBD2	TRBV27	TRBJ2-1	CASSPGTMADEQFF	TGTGCCAGCAGTCCCGGGACTATGGCTGATGAGCAGTTCTTC
.	TRBD1	TRBV5-8	TRBJ2-7	CASSWGTGYEQYF	TGTGCCAGCAGCTGGGGGACAGGGTACGAGCAGTACTTC
.	TRBD1	TRBV29-1	TRBJ1-4	CSVLQPGQEKLFF	TGCAGCGTTTTGCAACCGGGACAGGAAAAACTGTTTTTT
.	.	TRBV9	TRBJ2-1	CASSVATAELSYNEQFF	TGTGCCAGCAGCGTAGCTACGGCGGAACTATCCTACAATGAGCAGTTCTTC
.	.	TRBV3-1/TRBV3-2	TRBJ1-3	CASSRDSSSGNTIYF	TGTGCCAGCAGCCGCGATTCGAGCTCTGGAAACACCATATATTTT
.	.	TRBV7-6	TRBJ2-3	CASSFGGPSRNTQYF	TGTGCCAGCAGCTTCGGGGGGCCTTCAAGGAATACGCAGTATTTT
.	.	TRBV12-3/TRBV12-4	TRBJ2-3	CASSTGGEAPQYF	TGTGCCAGCAGCACCGGTGGGGAGGCTCCGCAGTATTTT
.	.	TRBV7-9	TRBJ2-7	CASSIAGGEQYF	TGTGCCAGCAGCATCGCGGGTGGCGAGCAGTACTTC
.	TRBD1	TRBV5-8	TRBJ1-5	CASSLGDRGNQPQHF	TGTGCCAGCAGCTTGGGGGACAGGGGCAATCAGCCCCAGCATTTT
.	.	TRBV7-8	TRBJ2-7	CASSYRERYEQYF	TGTGCCAGCAGCTACAGGGAACGCTACGAGCAGTACTTC
.	.	TRBV12-3/TRBV12-4	TRBJ1-3	CASSLISVDTIYF	TGTGCCAGCAGCCTTATCTCGGTCGACACCATATATTTT
.	.	TRBV5-6	TRBJ1-1	CASSLENGVEAFF	TGTGCCAGCAGCTTGGAGAACGGAGTAGAAGCTTTCTTT
.	.	TRBV4-2	TRBJ2-4	CASSQALAEGGEDQYF	TGTGCCAGCAGCCAAGCTCTAGCGGAGGGGGGTGAGGATCAGTACTTC
.	.	TRBV6-2/TRBV6-3	TRBJ2-1	CASSGESGAGVGDEQFF	TGTGCCAGCAGTGGTGAGTCAGGGGCGGGAGTCGGAGATGAGCAGTTCTTC
once	.	TRBV5-1	TRBJ2-2	CASSYNSGELFF	TGCGCCAGCAGCTATAACTCGGGGGAGCTGTTTTTT
.	.	TRBV10-3	TRBJ2-1	CAISEVAAGQFF	TGTGCCATCAGTGAGGTAGCGGCAGGGCAGTTCTTC
.	.	TRBV6-5	TRBJ2-1	CAPWGRVRQFF	TGTGCCCCCTGGGGGCGGGTCCGGCAGTTCTTC
.	TRBD2	TRBV10-2	TRBJ2-4	CATRVAGEFLVNIQYF	TGCGCCACGCGCGTGGCGGGAGAGTTTTTGGTAAACATTCAGTACTTC
.	TRBD1	TRBV19	TRBJ2-7	CASSSRQGAYEQYF	TGTGCCAGTAGTTCCAGACAGGGGGCCTACGAGCAGTACTTC
.	.	TRBV15	TRBJ1-2	CATSPGQNYGYTF	TGTGCCACCAGCCCAGGGCAGAACTATGGCTACACCTTC
.	.	TRBV5-1	TRBJ1-1	CASSLGPTANTEAFF	TGCGCCAGCAGCTTGGGCCCGACAGCCAACACTGAAGCTTTCTTT
.	TRBD2	TRBV10-2	TRBJ2-4	CASSPGGAKNIQYF	TGCGCCAGCAGTCCGGGAGGGGCCAAAAACATTCAGTACTTC
.	.	TRBV7-9	TRBJ1-1	CASSSGGALGTEAFF	TGTGCCAGCAGCTCCGGGGGGGCACTCGGTACTGAAGCTTTCTTT
.	.	TRBV20-1	TRBJ1-1	CSARRDTEAFF	TGCAGTGCTAGAAGAGACACTGAAGCTTTCTTT
.	.	TRBV27	TRBJ2-1	CASMVGVNSYNEQFF	TGTGCCAGCATGGTGGGAGTGAACTCCTACAATGAGCAGTTCTTC
.	.	TRBV3-1/TRBV3-2	TRBJ1-4	CASSQDRGFGEKLFF	TGTGCCAGCAGCCAAGATCGGGGATTTGGAGAAAAACTGTTTTTT